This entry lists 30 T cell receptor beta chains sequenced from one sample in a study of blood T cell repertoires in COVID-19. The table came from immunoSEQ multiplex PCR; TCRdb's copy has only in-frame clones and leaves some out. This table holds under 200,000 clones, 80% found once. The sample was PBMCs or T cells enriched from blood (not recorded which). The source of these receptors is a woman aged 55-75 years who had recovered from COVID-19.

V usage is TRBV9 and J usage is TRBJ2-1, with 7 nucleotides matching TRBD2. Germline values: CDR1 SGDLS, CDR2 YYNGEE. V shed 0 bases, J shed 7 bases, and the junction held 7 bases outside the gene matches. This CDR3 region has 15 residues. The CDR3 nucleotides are TGTGCCAGCAGCGTAGACGGGGGAGGGTGGAATGAGCAGTTCTTC. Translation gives CASSVDGGGWNEQFF.

The CDR3 is CASSSTGFDEKLFF. In DNA form, the CDR3 reads TGTGCCAGCAGTAGCACAGGCTTTGATGAAAAACTGTTTTTT. This chain connects TRBV2 to TRBJ1-4; tentative D call: TRBD1 (5 bases). The V end was cut by 5 bases, the J end by 6 bases, with 13 bases between. Germline-derived CDR1 and CDR2 are SNHLY and FYNNEI. CDR3 size: 14 residues. The full variable domain, in which reference TRBV2 and TRBJ1-4 provide the parts outside the CDR3, is EPEVTQTPSHQVTQMGQEVILRCVPISNHLYFYWYRQILGQKVEFLVSFYNNEISEKSEIFDDQFSVERPDGSNFTLKIRSTKLEDSAMYFCASSSTGFDEKLFFGSGTQLSVL.

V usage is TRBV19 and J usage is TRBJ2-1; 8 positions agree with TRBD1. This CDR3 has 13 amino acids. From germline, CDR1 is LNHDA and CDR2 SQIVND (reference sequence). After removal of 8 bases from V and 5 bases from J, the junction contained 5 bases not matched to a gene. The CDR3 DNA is TGTGCCAGTCGGGGACAGGTTCACAATGAGCAGTTCTTC. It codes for CASRGQVHNEQFF. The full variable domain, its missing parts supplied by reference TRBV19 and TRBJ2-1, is DGGITQSPKYLFRKEGQNVTLSCEQNLNHDAMYWYRQDPGQGLRLIYYSQIVNDFQKGDIAEGYSVSREKKESFPLTVTSAQKNPTAFYLCASRGQVHNEQFFGPGTRLTVL.

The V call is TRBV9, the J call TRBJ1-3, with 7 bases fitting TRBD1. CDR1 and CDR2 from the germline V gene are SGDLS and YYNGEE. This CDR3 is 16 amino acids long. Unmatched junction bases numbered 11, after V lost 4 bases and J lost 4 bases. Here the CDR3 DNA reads TGTGCCAGCAGCCCCCCAGGGGGATCAGGAGGAAACACCATATATTTT. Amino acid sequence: CASSPPGGSGGNTIYF.

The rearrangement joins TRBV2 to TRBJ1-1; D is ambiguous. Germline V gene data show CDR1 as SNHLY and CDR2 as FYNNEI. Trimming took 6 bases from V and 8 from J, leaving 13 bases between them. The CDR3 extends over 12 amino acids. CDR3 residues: CASRIDGDEAFF. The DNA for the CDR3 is TGTGCCAGCAGAATCGACGGAGACGAAGCTTTCTTT.

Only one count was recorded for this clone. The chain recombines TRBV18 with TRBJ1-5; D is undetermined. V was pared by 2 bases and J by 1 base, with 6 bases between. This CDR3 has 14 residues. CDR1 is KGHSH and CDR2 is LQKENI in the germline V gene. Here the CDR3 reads CASSPGQSNQPQHF. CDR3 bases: TGTGCCAGCTCACCAGGGCAAAGCAATCAGCCCCAGCATTTT.

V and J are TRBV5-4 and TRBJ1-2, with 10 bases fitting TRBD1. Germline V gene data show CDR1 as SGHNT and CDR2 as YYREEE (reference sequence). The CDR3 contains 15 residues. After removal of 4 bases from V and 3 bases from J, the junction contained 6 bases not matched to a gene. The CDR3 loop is CASSPRDRGDYGYTF. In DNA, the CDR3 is TGTGCCAGCAGCCCCCGGGACAGGGGTGACTATGGCTACACCTTC.

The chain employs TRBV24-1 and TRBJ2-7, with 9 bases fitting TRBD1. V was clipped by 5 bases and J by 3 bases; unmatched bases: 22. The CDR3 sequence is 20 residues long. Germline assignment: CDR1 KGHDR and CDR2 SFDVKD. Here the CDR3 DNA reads TGTGCCACCAGTGGGCGGATGGGACAGGGAATCCCTATCCACTTCTACGAGCAGTACTTC. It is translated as CATSGRMGQGIPIHFYEQYF.

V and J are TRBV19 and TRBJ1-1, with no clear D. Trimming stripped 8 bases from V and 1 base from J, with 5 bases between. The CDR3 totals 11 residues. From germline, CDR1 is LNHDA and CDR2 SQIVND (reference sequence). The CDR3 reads CASARNTEAFF. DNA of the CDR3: TGTGCCAGTGCGCGGAACACTGAAGCTTTCTTT.

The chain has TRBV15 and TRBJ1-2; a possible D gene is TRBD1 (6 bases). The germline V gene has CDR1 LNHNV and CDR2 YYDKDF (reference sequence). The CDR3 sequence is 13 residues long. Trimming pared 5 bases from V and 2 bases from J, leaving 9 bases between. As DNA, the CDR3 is TGTGCCACCAGCGGAGGACAGAACTATGGCTACACCTTC. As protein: CATSGGQNYGYTF.

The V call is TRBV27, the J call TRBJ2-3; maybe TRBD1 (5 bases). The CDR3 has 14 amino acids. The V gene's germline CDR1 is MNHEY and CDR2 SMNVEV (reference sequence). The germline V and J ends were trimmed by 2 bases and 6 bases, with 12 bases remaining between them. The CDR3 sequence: CASSLGAVSDTQYF. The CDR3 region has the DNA TGTGCCAGCAGTTTAGGGGCCGTGTCTGATACGCAGTATTTT.

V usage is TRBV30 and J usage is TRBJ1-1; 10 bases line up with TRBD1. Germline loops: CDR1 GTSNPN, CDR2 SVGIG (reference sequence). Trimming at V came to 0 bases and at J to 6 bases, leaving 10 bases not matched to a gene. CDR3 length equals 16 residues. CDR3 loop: CAWSVPSWDRGSEAFF. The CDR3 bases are TGTGCCTGGAGTGTACCTTCTTGGGACAGGGGTTCTGAAGCTTTCTTT.

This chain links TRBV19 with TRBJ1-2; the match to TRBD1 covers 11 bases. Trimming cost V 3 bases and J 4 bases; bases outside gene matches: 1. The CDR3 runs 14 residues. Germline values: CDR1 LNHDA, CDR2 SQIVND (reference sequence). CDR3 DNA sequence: TGTGCCAGTAGTATTGGGACAGGGGGCTATGGCTACACCTTC. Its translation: CASSIGTGGYGYTF. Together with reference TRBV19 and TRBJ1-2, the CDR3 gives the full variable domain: DGGITQSPKYLFRKEGQNVTLSCEQNLNHDAMYWYRQDPGQGLRLIYYSQIVNDFQKGDIAEGYSVSREKKESFPLTVTSAQKNPTAFYLCASSIGTGGYGYTFGSGTRLTVV.

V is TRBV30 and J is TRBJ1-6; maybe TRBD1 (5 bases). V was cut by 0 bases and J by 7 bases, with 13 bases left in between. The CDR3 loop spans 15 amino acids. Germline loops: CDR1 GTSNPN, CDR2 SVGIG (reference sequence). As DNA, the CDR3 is TGTGCCTGGAGTGTACGGGAGGGGACGAATTCACCCCTCCACTTT. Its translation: CAWSVREGTNSPLHF.

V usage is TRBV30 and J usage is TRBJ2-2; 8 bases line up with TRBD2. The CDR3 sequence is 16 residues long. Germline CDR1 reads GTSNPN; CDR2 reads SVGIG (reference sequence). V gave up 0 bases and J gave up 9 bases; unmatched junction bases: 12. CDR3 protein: CAWSVTGGALIRELFF. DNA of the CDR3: TGTGCCTGGAGTGTAACGGGGGGGGCCTTGATCCGGGAGCTGTTTTTT.

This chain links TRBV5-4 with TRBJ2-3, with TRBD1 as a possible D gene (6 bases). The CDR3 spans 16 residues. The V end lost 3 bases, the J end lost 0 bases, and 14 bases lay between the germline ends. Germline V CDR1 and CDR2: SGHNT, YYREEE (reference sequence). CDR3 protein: CASSSGTTVSTDTQYF. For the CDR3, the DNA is TGTGCCAGCAGCTCCGGGACAACCGTTAGCACAGATACGCAGTATTTT.

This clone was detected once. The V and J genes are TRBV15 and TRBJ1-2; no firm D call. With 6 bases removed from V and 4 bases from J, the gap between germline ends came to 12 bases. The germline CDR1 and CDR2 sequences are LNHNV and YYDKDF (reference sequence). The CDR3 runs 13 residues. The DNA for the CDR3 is TGTGCCACCAGTGAGTCCTACTCCTATGGCTACACCTTC. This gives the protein CATSESYSYGYTF.

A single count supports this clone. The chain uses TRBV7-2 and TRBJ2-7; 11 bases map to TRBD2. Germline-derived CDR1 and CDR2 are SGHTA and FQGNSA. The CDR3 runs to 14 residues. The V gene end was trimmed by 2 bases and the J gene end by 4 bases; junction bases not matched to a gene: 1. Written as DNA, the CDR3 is TGTGCCAGCAGCTTACTAGCGGGGGGTTACGAGCAGTACTTC. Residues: CASSLLAGGYEQYF.

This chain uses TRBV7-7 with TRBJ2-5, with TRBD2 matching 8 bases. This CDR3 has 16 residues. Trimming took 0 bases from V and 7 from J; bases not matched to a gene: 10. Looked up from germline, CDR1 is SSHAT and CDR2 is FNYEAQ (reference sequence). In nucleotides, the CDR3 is TGTGCCAGCAGCTTAGCAGTTAGCGGGGATTATTCGACCCAGTACTTC. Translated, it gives CASSLAVSGDYSTQYF.

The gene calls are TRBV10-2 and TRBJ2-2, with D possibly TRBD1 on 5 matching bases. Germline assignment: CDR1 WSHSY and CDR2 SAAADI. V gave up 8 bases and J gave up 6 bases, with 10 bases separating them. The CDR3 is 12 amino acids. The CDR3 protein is CASGVGAGELFF. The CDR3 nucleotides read TGCGCCAGCGGGGTAGGGGCCGGGGAGCTGTTTTTT.

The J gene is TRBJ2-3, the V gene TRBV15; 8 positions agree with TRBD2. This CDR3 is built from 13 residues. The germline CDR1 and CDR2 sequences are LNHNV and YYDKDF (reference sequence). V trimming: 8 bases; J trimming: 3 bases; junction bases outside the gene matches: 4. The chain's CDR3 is CATRSGVTDTQYF. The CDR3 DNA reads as TGTGCCACCCGTAGCGGGGTTACAGATACGCAGTATTTT.

The chain's CDR3 is CSVRRTGNTEAFF. Here the CDR3 DNA reads TGCAGCGTCCGGAGGACGGGGAACACTGAAGCTTTCTTT. V gene TRBV29-1 combines with J gene TRBJ1-1; no definite D call. Germline CDR1 and CDR2: SQVTM and ANQGSEA. The CDR3 spans 13 residues. Trimming took off 6 bases at V and 1 base at J, with 12 bases between the two ends.

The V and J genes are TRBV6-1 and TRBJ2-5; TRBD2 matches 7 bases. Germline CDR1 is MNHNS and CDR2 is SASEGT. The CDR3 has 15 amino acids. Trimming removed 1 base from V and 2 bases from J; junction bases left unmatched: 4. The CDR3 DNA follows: TGTGCCAGCAGTGAAGGGACTAGAGTACAAGAGACCCAGTACTTC. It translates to CASSEGTRVQETQYF.

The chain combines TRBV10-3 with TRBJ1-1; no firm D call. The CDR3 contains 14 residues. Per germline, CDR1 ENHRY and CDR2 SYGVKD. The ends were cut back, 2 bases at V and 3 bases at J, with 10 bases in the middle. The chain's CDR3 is CAISETSPHTEAFF. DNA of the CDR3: TGTGCCATCAGTGAGACATCTCCCCACACTGAAGCTTTCTTT.

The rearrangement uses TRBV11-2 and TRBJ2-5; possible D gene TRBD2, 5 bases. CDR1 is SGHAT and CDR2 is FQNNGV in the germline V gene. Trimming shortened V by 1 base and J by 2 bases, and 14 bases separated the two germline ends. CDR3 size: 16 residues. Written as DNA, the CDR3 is TGTGCCAGCAGCTTAGGTGCGGCTAGCCTTCAAGAGACCCAGTACTTC. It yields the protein CASSLGAASLQETQYF.

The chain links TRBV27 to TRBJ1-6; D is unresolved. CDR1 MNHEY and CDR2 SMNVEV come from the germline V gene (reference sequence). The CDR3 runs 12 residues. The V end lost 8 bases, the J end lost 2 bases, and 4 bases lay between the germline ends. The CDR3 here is CASAAYNSPLHF. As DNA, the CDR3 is TGTGCCAGCGCAGCCTATAATTCACCCCTCCACTTT.

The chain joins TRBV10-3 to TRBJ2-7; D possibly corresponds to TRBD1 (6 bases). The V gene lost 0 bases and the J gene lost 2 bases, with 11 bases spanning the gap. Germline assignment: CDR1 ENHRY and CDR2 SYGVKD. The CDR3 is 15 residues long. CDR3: CAISESLGAPYEQYF. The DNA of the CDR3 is TGTGCCATCAGTGAGTCTCTGGGGGCACCCTACGAGCAGTACTTC.

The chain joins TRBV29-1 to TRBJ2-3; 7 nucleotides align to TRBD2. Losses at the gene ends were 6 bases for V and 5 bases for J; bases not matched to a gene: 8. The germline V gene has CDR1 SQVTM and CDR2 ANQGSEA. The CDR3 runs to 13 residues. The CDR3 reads CSVTRTSGDTQYF. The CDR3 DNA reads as TGCAGCGTGACTAGGACTAGTGGAGATACGCAGTATTTT.

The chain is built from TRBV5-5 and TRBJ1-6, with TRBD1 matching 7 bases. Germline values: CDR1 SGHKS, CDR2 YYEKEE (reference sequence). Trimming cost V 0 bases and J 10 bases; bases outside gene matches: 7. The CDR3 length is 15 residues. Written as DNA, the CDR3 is TGTGCCAGCAGCTTGGCAGCAGGGGGGTACTCACCCCTCCACTTT. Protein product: CASSLAAGGYSPLHF.

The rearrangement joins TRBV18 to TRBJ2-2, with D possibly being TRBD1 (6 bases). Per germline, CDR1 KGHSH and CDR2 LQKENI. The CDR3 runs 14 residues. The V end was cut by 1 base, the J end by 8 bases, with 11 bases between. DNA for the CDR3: TGTGCCAGCTCACCACAGGGGGTCGAAGGGGAGCTGTTTTTT. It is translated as CASSPQGVEGELFF.